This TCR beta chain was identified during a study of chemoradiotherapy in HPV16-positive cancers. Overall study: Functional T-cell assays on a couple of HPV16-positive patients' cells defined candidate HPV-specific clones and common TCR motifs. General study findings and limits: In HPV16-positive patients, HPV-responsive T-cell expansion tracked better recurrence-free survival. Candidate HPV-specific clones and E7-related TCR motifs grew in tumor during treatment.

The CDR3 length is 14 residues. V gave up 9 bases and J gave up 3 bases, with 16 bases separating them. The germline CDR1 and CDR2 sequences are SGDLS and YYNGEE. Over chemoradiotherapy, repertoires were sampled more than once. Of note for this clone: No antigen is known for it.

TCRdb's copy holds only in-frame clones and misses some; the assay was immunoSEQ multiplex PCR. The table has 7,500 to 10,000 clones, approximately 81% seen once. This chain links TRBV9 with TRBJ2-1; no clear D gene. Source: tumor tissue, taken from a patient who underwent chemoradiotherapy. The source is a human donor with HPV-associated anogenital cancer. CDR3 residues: CATEASQDYNEQFF. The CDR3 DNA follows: TGTGCCACCGAGGCCTCGCAGGACTACAATGAGCAGTTCTTC.